The T cell receptor (beta chain) described here comes from a study of beta chain features in type 1 diabetes (dated by TCRdb to the late 2010s). Concerning the study at large: Mean age, gender distribution, total cell number and subset yield did not differ between patients and healthy donors. A total of approximately 100,000,000 sorted cells were examined across all samples, and the number of cells per subset was strongly correlated with RNA yield. The study compared the TCRB repertoires of sorted circulating CD4+ T cell subsets in recently diagnosed type 1 diabetes patients with those in matched healthy donors. Regulatory and stem cell-like memory subsets were obtained from only 8 patients and roughly 8 healthy donors, while naive and central memory subsets were obtained from all 28 donors. What the authors observed across the whole study: Naive, central memory and regulatory TCRB repertoires appeared more similar among patients than among healthy donors. Because cDNA was sequenced instead of genomic DNA, highly expressing activated cells could be over-represented, though the groups showed no difference in activation or CD3 levels. Shorter templates might be favored by PCR, yet because patient and control samples were amplified and corrected together, any such skew would affect both groups equally. Type 1 diabetes patients showed a moderate but significant shortening of TCRB CDR3 length in all four CD4+ subsets. Fewer insertions and more nucleotide deletions at VDJ recombination sites were observed in patients with type 1 diabetes, implying thymic rearrangement abnormalities. Because the HLA sub-analyses included only small numbers of individuals, any influence of HLA type on TCRB rearrangement was left unresolved.

A remark on this clone: This clone's antigen is unknown. No much larger clonotype is one base removed from it; base qualities were not supplied.

The entire isolated RNA was reverse transcribed using the High Capacity cDNA Reverse Transcription Kit, and thus expressed TCRB transcripts were sequenced. Naive, central memory and regulatory T cell samples underwent deep immunoSEQ sequencing, averaging around 3.6 million total reads per sample. Sorted cells were lysed in RLT buffer, and RNA was extracted using DNase-treated RNeasy Micro or Mini kits according to cell number. To prevent cross-contamination, each cell subset was processed individually, whereas patient and healthy donor samples were processed jointly. The immunoSEQ multiplex PCR was used to amplify TCRB sequences from cDNA, generating 87-bp fragments that spanned the CDR3 region. Sequencing of the amplicons was performed on the Illumina HiSeq platform. From the authors' description of their analysis: PCR bias was corrected computationally using synthetic template baselines, and reads within Hamming distance 2 were collapsed, with unmergeable singletons discarded. Reads were aligned against IMGT to assign V, D and J genes, CDR3 length and insertions or deletions at six rearrangement sites. Clonotype counts were normalized to sorted cell number within each subset before computing true diversity and Gini coefficients with the tcR R package. The overlap coefficient, calculated on TCRB nucleotide sequences, was used to measure repertoire sharing. As a proxy for the pre-selection repertoire, out-of-frame TCRB sequences from naive cells were analyzed. TCRdb took over this immuneACCESS table, retaining in-frame rearrangements with V and J assigned. Such tables are incomplete; in checked studies, under half of the missing clones stem from an unresolved V gene, and the remainder is unexplained. D and trimming were read from the DNA, whereas the V and J calls and clone size are those reported in that table. Within this sample are about 700,000 clones, with around 15% of them counted one time only. The ten largest clones take up less than 0.025% of the sample.

The CDR3 measures 14 amino acids from cysteine to phenylalanine. Kept here is only the CDR3 DNA, which spans 42 bases and is read in frame from base 1. CDR1 and CDR2 (SGHNT, YYREEE) derive from the germline V gene (reference sequence). V is shortened by 4 bases, J by 7 bases, and the region joining them spans 15 bases. A single peripheral blood draw of approximately 0.11 L on average was collected from each donor into heparinised tubes. A BD FACSAria II and a panel including CD45RO, CCR7, CD25, CD127, CD95 and CD27 were used to sort naive, central memory, regulatory and stem cell-like memory CD4+ T cells. A purity above 95% was achieved for all sorted populations. Right away, PBMCs were isolated by Lymphoprep density gradient centrifugation and were stained directly, with no culture step. So that batch effects would be minimized, each experiment stained and sorted samples in pairs, pairing one healthy donor with one patient.

The V and J genes are TRBV5-4 and TRBJ2-1, and perhaps TRBD1 as D gene, on 5 matching bases. The sequencing input was naive CD4+ T cells from blood. The cell subset or site label, as the study defines it: true naive CD4+ T cells. This receptor was identified in a young man with type 1 diabetes. The DNA reads TGTGCCAGCAGCCCAGGACACATAGATAATGAGCAGTTCTTC. This encodes CASSPGHIDNEQFF. The CDR3 plus the reference TRBV5-4 and TRBJ2-1 genes for the other parts give the full variable domain: ETGVTQSPTHLIKTRGQQVTLRCSSQSGHNTVSWYQQALGQGPQFIFQYYREEENGRGNFPPRFSGLQFPNYSSELNVNALELDDSALYLCASSPGHIDNEQFFGPGTRLTVL.